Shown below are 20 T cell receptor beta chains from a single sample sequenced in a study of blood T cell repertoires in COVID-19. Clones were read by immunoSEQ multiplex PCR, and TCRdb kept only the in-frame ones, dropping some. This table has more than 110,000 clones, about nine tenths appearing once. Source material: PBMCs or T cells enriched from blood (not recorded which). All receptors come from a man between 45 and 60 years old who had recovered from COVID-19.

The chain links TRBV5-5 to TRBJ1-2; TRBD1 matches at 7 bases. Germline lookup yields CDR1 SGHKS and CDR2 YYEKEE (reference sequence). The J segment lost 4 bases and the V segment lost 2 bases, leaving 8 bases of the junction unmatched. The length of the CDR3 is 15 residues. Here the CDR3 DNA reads TGTGCCAGCAGCTTCGCCGGGACAGCTATCTATGGCTACACCTTC. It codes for CASSFAGTAIYGYTF.

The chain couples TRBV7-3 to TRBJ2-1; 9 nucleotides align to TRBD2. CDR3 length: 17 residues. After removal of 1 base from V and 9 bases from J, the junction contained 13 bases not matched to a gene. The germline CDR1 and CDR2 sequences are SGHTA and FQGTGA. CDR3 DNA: TGTGCCAGCAGCTTAAATGCAGCGGGGGGAGCGGGTAGTGAGCAGTTCTTC. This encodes CASSLNAAGGAGSEQFF.

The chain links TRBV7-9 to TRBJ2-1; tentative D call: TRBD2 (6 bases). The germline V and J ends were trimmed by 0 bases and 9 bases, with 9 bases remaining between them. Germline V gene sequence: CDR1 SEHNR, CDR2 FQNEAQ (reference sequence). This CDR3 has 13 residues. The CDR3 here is CASSLAGGFEQFF. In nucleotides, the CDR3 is TGTGCCAGCAGCTTAGCGGGAGGTTTTGAGCAGTTCTTC.

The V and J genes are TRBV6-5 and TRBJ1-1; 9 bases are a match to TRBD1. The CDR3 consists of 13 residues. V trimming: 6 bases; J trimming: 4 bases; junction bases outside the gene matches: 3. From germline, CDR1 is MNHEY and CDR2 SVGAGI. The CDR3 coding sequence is TGTGCCAGCAGGAAGACAGGGGGCACTGAAGCTTTCTTT. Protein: CASRKTGGTEAFF.

The CDR3 DNA follows: TGTGCCAGCTCACCGACCAACGACAGAAACACTGAAGCTTTCTTT. Translation gives CASSPTNDRNTEAFF. V usage is TRBV18 and J usage is TRBJ1-1, with a weak D call TRBD1 (5 bases). V was cut by 3 bases and J by 2 bases, with 13 bases left in between. This CDR3 spans 15 amino acids. The germline gives CDR1 KGHSH, CDR2 LQKENI.

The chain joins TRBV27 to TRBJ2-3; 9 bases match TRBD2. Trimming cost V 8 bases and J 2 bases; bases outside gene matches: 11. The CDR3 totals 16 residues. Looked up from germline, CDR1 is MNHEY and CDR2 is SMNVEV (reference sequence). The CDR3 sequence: CASSSRGGGVTDTQYF. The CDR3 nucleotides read TGTGCCAGCTCTTCCAGGGGCGGGGGGGTCACAGATACGCAGTATTTT.

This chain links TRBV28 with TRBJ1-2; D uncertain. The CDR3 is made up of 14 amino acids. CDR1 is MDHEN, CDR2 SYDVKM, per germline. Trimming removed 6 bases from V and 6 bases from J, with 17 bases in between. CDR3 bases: TGTGCCAGCAGATCAGGTACTCAGGTGGATGGCTACACCTTC. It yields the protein CASRSGTQVDGYTF.

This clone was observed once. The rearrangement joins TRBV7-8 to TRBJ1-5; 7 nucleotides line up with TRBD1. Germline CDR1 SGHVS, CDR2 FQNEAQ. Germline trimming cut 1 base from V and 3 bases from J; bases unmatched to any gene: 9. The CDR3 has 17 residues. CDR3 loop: CASSLVGGGLINQPQHF. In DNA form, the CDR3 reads TGTGCCAGCAGCTTAGTAGGGGGCGGTTTGATCAATCAGCCCCAGCATTTT.

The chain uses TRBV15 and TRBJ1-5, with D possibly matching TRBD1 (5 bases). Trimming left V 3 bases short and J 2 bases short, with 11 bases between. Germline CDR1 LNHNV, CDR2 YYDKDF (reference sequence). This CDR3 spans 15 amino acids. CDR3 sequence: CATSSWGGGNQPQHF. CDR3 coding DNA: TGTGCCACCAGCAGCTGGGGCGGGGGCAATCAGCCCCAGCATTTT.

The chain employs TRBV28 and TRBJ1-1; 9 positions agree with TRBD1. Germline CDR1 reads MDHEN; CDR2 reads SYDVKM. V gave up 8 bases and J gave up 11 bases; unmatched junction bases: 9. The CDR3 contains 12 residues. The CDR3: CASGNRGRGAFF. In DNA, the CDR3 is TGTGCCAGCGGGAACAGGGGGCGTGGGGCTTTCTTT.

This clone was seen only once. The CDR3, as DNA: TGTGCCAGCAGCGAGCAGCGGGGCACAGATACGCAGTATTTT. This gives the protein CASSEQRGTDTQYF. The chain combines TRBV7-3 with TRBJ2-3; possible D gene TRBD2, 6 bases. The ends were cut back, 5 bases at V and 1 base at J, with 10 bases in the middle. The CDR3 totals 14 residues. Germline loops: CDR1 SGHTA, CDR2 FQGTGA. The variable domain in full, with the rest retrieved from reference TRBV7-3 and TRBJ2-3, is GAGVSQTPSNKVTEKGKYVELRCDPISGHTALYWYRQSLGQGPEFLIYFQGTGAADDSGLPNDRFFAVRPEGSVSTLKIQRTERGDSAVYLCASSEQRGTDTQYFGPGTRLTVL.

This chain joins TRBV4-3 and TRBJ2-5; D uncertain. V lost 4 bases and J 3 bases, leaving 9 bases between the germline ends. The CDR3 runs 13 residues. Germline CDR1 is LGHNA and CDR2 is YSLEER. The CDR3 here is CASSRREKETQYF. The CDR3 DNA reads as TGCGCCAGCAGCCGGAGAGAGAAAGAGACCCAGTACTTC.

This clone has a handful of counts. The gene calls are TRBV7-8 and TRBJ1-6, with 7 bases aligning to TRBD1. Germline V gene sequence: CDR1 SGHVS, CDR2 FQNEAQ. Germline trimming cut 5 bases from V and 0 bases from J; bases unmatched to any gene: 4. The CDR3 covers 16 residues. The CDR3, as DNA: TGTGCCAGCAGCCCCCGGGACAGCTCCTATAATTCACCCCTCCACTTT. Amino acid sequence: CASSPRDSSYNSPLHF.

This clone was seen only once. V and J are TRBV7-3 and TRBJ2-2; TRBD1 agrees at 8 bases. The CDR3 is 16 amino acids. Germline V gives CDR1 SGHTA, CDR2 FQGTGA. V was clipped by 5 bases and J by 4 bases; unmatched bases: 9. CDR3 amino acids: CASSPQTGAGTGELFF. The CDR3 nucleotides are TGTGCCAGCAGCCCACAGACAGGGGCTGGCACCGGGGAGCTGTTTTTT.

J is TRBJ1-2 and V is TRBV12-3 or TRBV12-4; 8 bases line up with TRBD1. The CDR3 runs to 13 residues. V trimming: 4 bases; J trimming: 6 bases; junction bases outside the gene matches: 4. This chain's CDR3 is CASSSWTGNGYTF. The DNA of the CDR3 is TGTGCCAGCAGTTCCTGGACAGGGAATGGCTACACCTTC.

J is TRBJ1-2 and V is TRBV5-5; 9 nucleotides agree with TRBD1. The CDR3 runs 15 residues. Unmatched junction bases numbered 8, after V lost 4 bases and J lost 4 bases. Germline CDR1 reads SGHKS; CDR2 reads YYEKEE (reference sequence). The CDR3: CASSTQGAGGYGYTF. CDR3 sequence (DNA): TGTGCCAGCAGCACACAGGGGGCAGGTGGCTATGGCTACACCTTC.

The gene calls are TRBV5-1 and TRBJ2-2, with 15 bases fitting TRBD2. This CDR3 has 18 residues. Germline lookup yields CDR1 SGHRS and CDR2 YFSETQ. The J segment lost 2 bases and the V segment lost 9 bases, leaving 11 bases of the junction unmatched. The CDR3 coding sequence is TGCGCCATCGGCGACGGGACTAGCGGGGGGCGTAACACCGGGGAGCTGTTTTTT. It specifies CAIGDGTSGGRNTGELFF.

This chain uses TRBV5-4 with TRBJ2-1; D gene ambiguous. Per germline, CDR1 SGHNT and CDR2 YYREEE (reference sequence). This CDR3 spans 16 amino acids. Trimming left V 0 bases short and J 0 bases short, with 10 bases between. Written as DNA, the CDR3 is TGTGCCAGCAGCTTGGATCTCGGTAGCTCCTACAATGAGCAGTTCTTC. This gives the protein CASSLDLGSSYNEQFF.

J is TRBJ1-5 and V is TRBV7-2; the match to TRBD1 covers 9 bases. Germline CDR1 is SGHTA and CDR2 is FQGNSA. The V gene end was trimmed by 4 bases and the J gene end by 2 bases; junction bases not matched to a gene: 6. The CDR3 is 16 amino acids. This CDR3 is CASSSDRGFGNQPQHF. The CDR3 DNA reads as TGTGCCAGCAGCTCGGACAGGGGATTTGGCAATCAGCCCCAGCATTTT.

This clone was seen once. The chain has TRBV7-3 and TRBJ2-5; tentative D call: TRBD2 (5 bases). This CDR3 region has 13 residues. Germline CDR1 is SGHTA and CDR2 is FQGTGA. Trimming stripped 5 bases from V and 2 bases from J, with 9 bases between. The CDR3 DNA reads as TGTGCCAGCAGCACGGGGTTGCAAGAGACCCAGTACTTC. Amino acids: CASSTGLQETQYF. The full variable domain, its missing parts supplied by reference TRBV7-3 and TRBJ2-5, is GAGVSQTPSNKVTEKGKYVELRCDPISGHTALYWYRQSLGQGPEFLIYFQGTGAADDSGLPNDRFFAVRPEGSVSTLKIQRTERGDSAVYLCASSTGLQETQYFGPGTRLLVL.